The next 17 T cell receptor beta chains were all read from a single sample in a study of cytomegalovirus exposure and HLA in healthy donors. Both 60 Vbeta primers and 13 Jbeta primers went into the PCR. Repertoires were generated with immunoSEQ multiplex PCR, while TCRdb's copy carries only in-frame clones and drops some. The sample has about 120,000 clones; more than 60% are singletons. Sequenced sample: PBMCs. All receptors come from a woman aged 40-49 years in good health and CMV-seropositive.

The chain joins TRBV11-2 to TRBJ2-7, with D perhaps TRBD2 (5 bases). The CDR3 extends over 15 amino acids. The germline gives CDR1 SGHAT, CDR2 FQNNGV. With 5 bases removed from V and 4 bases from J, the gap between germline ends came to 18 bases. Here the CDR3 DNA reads TGTGCCAGCAGCCGCGGAGGAGGTCGGGGATACGAGCAGTACTTC. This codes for CASSRGGGRGYEQYF.

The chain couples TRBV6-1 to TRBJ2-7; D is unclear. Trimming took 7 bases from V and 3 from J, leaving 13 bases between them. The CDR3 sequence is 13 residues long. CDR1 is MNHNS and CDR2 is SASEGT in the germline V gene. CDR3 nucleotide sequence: TGTGCCAGCAATCATCTTCTTAGCTACGAGCAGTACTTC. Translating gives CASNHLLSYEQYF.

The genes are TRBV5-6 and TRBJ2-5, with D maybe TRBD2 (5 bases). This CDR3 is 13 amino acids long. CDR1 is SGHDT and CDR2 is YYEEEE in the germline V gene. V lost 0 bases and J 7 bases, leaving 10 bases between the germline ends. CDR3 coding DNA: TGTGCCAGCAGCTTGGACAGCCGGGGGACCCAGTACTTC. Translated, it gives CASSLDSRGTQYF.

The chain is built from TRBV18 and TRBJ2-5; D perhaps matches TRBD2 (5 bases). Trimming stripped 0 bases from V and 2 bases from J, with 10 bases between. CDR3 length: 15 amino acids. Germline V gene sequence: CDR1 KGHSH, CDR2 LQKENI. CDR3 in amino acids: CASSPPRAQQETQYF. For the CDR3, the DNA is TGTGCCAGCTCACCACCGAGGGCCCAGCAAGAGACCCAGTACTTC.

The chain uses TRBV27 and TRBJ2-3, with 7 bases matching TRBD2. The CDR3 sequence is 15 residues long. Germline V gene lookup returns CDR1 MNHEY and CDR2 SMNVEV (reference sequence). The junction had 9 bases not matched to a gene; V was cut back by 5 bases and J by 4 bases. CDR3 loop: CASSPLRTRSDTQYF. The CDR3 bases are TGTGCCAGCAGTCCCCTTCGGACTAGGTCAGATACGCAGTATTTT.

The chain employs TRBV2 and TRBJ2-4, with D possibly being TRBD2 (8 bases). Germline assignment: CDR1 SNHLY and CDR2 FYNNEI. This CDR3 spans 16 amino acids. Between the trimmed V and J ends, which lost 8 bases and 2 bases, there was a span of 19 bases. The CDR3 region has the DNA TGTGCCAGCTCCCCGGGAGGGGGCGCGTCCAAAAACATTCAGTACTTC. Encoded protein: CASSPGGGASKNIQYF. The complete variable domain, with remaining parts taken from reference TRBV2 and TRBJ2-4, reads EPEVTQTPSHQVTQMGQEVILRCVPISNHLYFYWYRQILGQKVEFLVSFYNNEISEKSEIFDDQFSVERPDGSNFTLKIRSTKLEDSAMYFCASSPGGGASKNIQYFGAGTRLSVL.

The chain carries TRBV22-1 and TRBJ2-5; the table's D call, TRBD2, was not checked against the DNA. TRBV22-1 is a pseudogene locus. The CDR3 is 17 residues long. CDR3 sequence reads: CPGSARSGGAFEETQYF. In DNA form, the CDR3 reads TGTCCTGGGAGCGCCCGAAGCGGGGGGGCTTTCGAAGAGACCCAGTACTTC.

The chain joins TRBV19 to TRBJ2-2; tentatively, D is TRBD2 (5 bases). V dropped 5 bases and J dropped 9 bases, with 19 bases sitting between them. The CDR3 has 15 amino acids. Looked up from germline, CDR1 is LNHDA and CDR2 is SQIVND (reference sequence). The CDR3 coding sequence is TGTGCCAGTAGTCTCACACGAGAGGGATGGAGGGAGCTGTTTTTT. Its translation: CASSLTREGWRELFF. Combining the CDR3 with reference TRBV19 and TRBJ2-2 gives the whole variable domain DGGITQSPKYLFRKEGQNVTLSCEQNLNHDAMYWYRQDPGQGLRLIYYSQIVNDFQKGDIAEGYSVSREKKESFPLTVTSAQKNPTAFYLCASSLTREGWRELFFGEGSRLTVL.

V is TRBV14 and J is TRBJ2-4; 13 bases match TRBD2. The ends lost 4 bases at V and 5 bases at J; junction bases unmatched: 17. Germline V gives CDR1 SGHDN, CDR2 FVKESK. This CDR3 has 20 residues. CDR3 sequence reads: CASSPSALLAGGDSENIQYF. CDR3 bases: TGTGCCAGCAGCCCCTCCGCTCTACTAGCGGGAGGGGATAGTGAAAACATTCAGTACTTC.

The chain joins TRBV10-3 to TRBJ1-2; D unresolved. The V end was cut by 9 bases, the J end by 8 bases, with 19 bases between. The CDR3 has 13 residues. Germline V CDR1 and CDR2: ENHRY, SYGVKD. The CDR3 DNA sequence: TGTGCCATGGGGAGGGTTTCTAACGGGGGCTACACCTTC. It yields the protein CAMGRVSNGGYTF.

The CDR3 loop is CASSLFGDSIYGYTF. Written as DNA, the CDR3 is TGTGCCAGCAGCTTGTTTGGGGACAGCATCTATGGCTACACCTTC. V gene TRBV5-6 combines with J gene TRBJ1-2, with 7 nucleotides matching TRBD1. The CDR3 is made up of 15 amino acids. From germline, CDR1 is SGHDT and CDR2 YYEEEE. The trim removed 1 base at V and 4 bases at J, leaving 7 bases unmatched.

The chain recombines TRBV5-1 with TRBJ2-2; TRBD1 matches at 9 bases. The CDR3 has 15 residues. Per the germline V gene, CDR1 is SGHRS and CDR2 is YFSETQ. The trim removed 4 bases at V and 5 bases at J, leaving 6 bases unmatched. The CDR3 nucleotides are TGCGCCAGCAGCCCGGACAGGGGAGGAACCGGGGAGCTGTTTTTT. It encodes CASSPDRGGTGELFF.

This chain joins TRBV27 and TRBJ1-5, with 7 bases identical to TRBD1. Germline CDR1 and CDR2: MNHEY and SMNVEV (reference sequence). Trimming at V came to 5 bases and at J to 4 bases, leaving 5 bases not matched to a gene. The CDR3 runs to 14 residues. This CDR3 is CASSPGTENQPQHF. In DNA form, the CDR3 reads TGTGCCAGCAGTCCCGGGACAGAAAATCAGCCCCAGCATTTT.

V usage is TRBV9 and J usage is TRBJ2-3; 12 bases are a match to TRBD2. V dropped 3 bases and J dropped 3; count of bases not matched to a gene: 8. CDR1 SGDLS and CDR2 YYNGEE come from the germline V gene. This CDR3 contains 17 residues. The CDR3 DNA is TGTGCCAGCAGCGCTAGAGGACTAGCGGGGTCTACAGATACGCAGTATTTT. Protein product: CASSARGLAGSTDTQYF.

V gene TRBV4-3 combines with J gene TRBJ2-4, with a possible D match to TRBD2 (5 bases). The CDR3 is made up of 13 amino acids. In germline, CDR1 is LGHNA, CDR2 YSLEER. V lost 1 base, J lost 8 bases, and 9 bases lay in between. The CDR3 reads CASSQAVGDIQYF. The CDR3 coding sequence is TGCGCCAGCAGCCAAGCGGTCGGGGACATTCAGTACTTC.

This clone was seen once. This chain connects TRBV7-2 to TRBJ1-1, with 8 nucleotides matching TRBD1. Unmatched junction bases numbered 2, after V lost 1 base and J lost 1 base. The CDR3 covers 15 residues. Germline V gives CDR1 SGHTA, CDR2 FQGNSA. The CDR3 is CASSLGDRRNTEAFF. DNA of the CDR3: TGTGCCAGCAGCTTAGGGGACAGGAGGAACACTGAAGCTTTCTTT.

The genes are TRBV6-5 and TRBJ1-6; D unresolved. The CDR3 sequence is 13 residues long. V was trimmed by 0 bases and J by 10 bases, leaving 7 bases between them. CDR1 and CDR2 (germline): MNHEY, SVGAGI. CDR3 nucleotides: TGTGCCAGCAGTTACTCAGCAACCTCACCCCTCCACTTT. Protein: CASSYSATSPLHF.